This T cell receptor (beta chain) was found in a study of cytomegalovirus exposure and HLA in healthy donors (dated by TCRdb to 2016 to 2017). Background on the whole study: An earlier analysis of roughly 630 of the donors reported approximately 270 Gb of sequence data and around 110 million unique TCR beta sequences from some 180 million T cells. An early release covering about 600 HLA-typed donors comprised approximately 300 gigabases of sequencing data and some 79 million unique TCR sequences. The genetic ancestry cluster associated with self-reported Caucasian donors included 65% to 90% of the 300 to 400 genotyped donors. The study aimed to test whether cataloging public T cell receptors could reveal signatures of past pathogen exposure. The study profiled the T cell repertoires of 500 to 800 subjects by immunosequencing and related them to cytomegalovirus serostatus. Along with the roughly 610-subject first cohort, a separate validation cohort of over 90 different subjects was used. The study combined high-throughput TCR immunosequencing, statistical association of individual TCRs with disease status, and machine learning to predict cytomegalovirus infection status. A later analysis re-analyzed previously published TCR beta repertoires from 550 to 700 donors and added high-resolution HLA genotyping to study TCR occurrence patterns. In the later analysis, no new phenotypic data were used to find candidate immune exposures; instead, reliance was placed on TCR beta sequences and their occurrence across donors. An earlier analysis of around 580 of the donors used high-throughput TCR beta sequencing to judge whether each TCR beta V gene segment behaved as functional or pseudogenic. Alongside the repertoire data, information on donor age, sex, ethnicity and CMV serostatus was compiled. A later genetic analysis took genome-wide SNP genotypes for 398 of the 666 donors and used that subset as a discovery cohort. All discovery cohort repertoires had been generated on a single sequencing platform. Class I and class II HLA loci were covered by the typing at four-digit resolution. Typing coverage varied by locus: roughly 629-640 donors for A, B, C, DRB1 and DQB1; more than 500 for DQA1; over 600 for DPA1; fewer than 480 for DPB1. Several DR-DQ haplotypes were treated as single units for association and clustering because of strong linkage in the cohort. On average, around 240,000 unique TCR beta nucleotide sequences were sequenced per donor among 398 genotyped donors of the cohort, with 15% to 20% of those sequences being non-productive.

CDR1 ENHRY and CDR2 SYGVKD are derived from the germline V gene. CDR3 length: 13 amino acids, cysteine to phenylalanine. Here the CDR3 DNA is all that survives: 39 bases in frame from base 1. V is shortened by 4 bases, J by 3 bases, and the region joining them spans 8 bases. The library was prepared using the immunoSEQ multiplex PCR assay. A mixture of 60 forward primers for TCR Vbeta segments and 13 reverse primers for TCR Jbeta segments was used in the multiplex PCR. The CDR3 region of rearranged TCR beta genes was amplified from genomic DNA by a multiplex PCR assay. The amplified TCR beta libraries were sequenced on the Illumina HiSeq System as 87-base-pair reads. As for the original processing: A later analysis counted some 74 million unique TCR beta chains across the 640 or so repertoires, and some 12 million of these chains were shared by at least two donors. Raw reads were error-corrected and collapsed into unique sequences with a nearest-neighbor algorithm that merged closely related sequences to remove PCR and sequencing errors. CDR3 sequences were aligned to IMGT reference sequences to assign V, D and J gene segments. For a sequence to be retained, a match of at least six nucleotides to both a V gene segment and a J gene segment was required. A rearrangement counted as productive if the CDR3 had no stop codons and remained in frame with V and J, and every other rearrangement counted as non-productive. Following IMGT convention, CDR3 was defined as the stretch from the second conserved V-encoded cysteine to the conserved J-encoded phenylalanine. The earlier analysis of about 620 of the donors excluded sequences that lacked an unambiguous match to a single V gene segment. An earlier analysis of roughly 590 of the donors called V segments functional above 56.7% productive rearrangements and segregating when the between-donor standard deviation exceeded 5%. A statistical classification framework was built for diagnosing cytomegalovirus status from the catalog of TCR beta chain sequences. In a later analysis, V and J genes were assigned by comparing TCR nucleotide sequences against IMGT/GENE-DB human TR gene sequences. In a later analysis, CDR3 sequences and most-parsimonious VDJ recombination scenarios were assigned using the TCRdist pipeline. In a later analysis, each TCR beta chain was defined by its CDR3 amino acid sequence together with its V-gene family, and reads without a unique V-gene family were excluded. As a way to deal with suspected cross-contamination and a sequencing artifact, a later analysis dropped over 550 nucleotide sequences that were highly shared and had low generation probability. For each public chain, a later analysis derived a clonal expansion index from normalized ranks of inferred template counts within each repertoire. Generation probabilities in a later analysis came from a VDJ recombination model fitted to out-of-frame rearrangements, and those results were checked against IGoR. In a later analysis, hypergeometric tests were used to score TCR-TCR, TCR-HLA and TCR-CMV co-occurrence, with a repertoire-size bias correction applied to TCR pairs. In a later analysis, false discovery rates were estimated by permuting HLA or CMV assignments 20 times. In a later analysis, co-occurring TCRs were grouped using DBSCAN, and TCRdist sequence similarity was added for clustering within HLA-allele-positive subsets. Repertoires with fewer than 30,000 or more than 120,000 public chains were left out of co-occurrence clustering, as were five repertoires with anomalous nucleotide sharing. TCRdb obtained this table from immuneACCESS and retained in-frame rearrangements with V and J assigned. These tables miss some clones; where compared with another copy, unresolved V genes account for less than half of the shortfall, and the remainder is unexplained. V and J calls and clone size come straight from that table; D and trimming were deduced from the DNA. Here the sample has fewer than 100,000 clones; more than 70% occur a single time. 6% to 8.5% of the sample is taken by the ten largest.

The cohort consisted of approximately 690 healthy bone marrow donors. Cohort members were all nominally healthy when sampled, although unrecorded immune exposures were likely present. The donor tested CMV seronegative, placing the donor among the 300 to 450 seronegative members of the cohort. A peripheral blood sample was provided by each donor, and peripheral blood mononuclear cells were used for TCR beta sequencing. Genomic DNA was extracted from the blood cell samples with the Qiagen DNeasy Blood Extraction Kit. Findings and caveats that apply to the study as a whole: A cluster of highly shared sequence variants was judged likely to represent a technical artifact of the sequencing pipeline. The classifier was reported to diagnose cytomegalovirus status with high specificity and sensitivity in both the original cohort and the validation cohort. Because HLA typing was unavailable for some donors at each locus, only the typed subset was used in association tests. According to a later analysis, TCR association rates differed among HLA loci, with DRB1 alleles showing the most associated TCRs and HLA-C alleles showing the fewest. The study listed 150 to 200 TCR beta chains as associated with cytomegalovirus. In a later analysis, around 15,000 TCR beta sequences were associated with specific HLA alleles at a false discovery rate of 0.05. Across donors, most TCR sequences were observed very rarely, whereas some public TCRs were present in many individuals. The presence/absence analyses assumed that sequencing depth was roughly uniform across donors, and that assumption may not be true. In a later analysis, most CMV-associated TCR beta chains were found to appear HLA-restricted, with HLA associations seemingly driven largely by CMV exposure. Linkage disequilibrium might explain the correlated functional status among segregating V segments, but an unknown experimental factor could not be ruled out. According to the authors, the approach could potentially be generalized to other disease states and immunological phenotypes. A later analysis found that HLA-associated TCR beta chains were more clonally expanded and had lower generation probabilities than equally common non-associated chains. A few of the identified cytomegalovirus-associated TCR beta chains were confirmed in vitro to be specific for cytomegalovirus antigens. Several of the top co-occurrence clusters appeared to be linked to parvovirus B19, influenza, CMV and Epstein-Barr virus, according to a later analysis. A further reported finding was that TCR beta sequences accurately predicted the HLA-A and HLA-B alleles for most subjects in the first cohort. Seventeen rarely observed V segments, including chromosome 9 orphons, were excluded from the earlier analysis of some 590 of the donors because counts were too low. The 87-base-pair reads could not distinguish some IMGT-functional V segments, including TRBV6-2 and TRBV6-3, so those segments were excluded. CMV serostatus was the only immune exposure information available for the cohort. In an earlier analysis of some 500 of the donors, most TCR beta V segments appeared in productive rearrangements about 87% or about 30% of the time, broadly matching IMGT annotations. This cohort had only TCR beta chains sequenced, and the lack of alpha or paired-chain data limited which features could be detected. V-gene and J-gene trimming of TCR beta chains was associated with a missense DCLRE1C variant in a later genetic analysis, and the association was replicated in an independent cohort. A later genetic analysis reported fewer N-insertions in productive TCRs among donors in an Asian-associated ancestry cluster than the approximately 700-donor mean. Assigning TCR associations to individual alleles was difficult when HLA alleles, especially DR and DQ, strongly co-occurred.

Concerning this clone: The antigen it binds to is not known. No much larger clone exists at a distance of one base, and base qualities are not known.

Material: PBMCs. The TCR comes from a female donor in good health and CMV-seronegative. Rearrangement joined TRBV10-3 to TRBJ2-3; too little of a D gene remains to name it. The nucleotides are TGTGCCATCAGTGCACGGGTGACAGATACGCAGTATTTT. The translation is CAISARVTDTQYF.